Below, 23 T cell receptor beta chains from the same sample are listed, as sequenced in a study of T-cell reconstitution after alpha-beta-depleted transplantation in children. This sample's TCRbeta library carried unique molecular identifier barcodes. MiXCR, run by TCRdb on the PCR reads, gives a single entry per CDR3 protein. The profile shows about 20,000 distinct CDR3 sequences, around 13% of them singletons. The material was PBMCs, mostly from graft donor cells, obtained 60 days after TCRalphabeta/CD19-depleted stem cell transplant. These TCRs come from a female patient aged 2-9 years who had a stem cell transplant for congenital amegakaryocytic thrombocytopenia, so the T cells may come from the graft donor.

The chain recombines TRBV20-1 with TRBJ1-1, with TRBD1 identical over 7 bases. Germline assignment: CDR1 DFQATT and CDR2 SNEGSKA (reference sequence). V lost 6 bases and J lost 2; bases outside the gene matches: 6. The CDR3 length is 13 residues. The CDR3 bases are TGCAGTGCCACACAGGGGACAAACACTGAAGCTTTCTTT. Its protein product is CSATQGTNTEAFF.

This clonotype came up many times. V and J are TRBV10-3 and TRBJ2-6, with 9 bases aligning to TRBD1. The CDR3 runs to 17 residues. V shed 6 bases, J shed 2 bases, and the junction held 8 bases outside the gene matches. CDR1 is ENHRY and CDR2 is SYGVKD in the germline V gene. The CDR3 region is CAIRSGQGLAGANVLTF. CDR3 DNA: TGTGCCATCAGATCGGGACAGGGTCTGGCTGGGGCCAACGTCCTGACTTTC.

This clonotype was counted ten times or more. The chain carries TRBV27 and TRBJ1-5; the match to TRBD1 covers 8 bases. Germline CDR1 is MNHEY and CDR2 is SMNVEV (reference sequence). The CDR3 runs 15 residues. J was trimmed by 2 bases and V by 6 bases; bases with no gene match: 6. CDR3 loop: CASRPGQGCNQPQHF. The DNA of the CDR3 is TGTGCCAGCAGGCCCGGACAGGGTTGCAATCAGCCCCAGCATTTT.

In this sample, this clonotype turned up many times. As DNA, the CDR3 is TGTGCCAGCCTGGGGGGCCCTAAGGGTGAAAAACTGTTTTTT. Translating gives CASLGGPKGEKLFF. V and J are TRBV19 and TRBJ1-4; a possible D gene is TRBD1 (6 bases). Germline values: CDR1 LNHDA, CDR2 SQIVND (reference sequence). V shed 9 bases and J shed 7 bases, with 18 bases lying between them. This CDR3 spans 14 amino acids.

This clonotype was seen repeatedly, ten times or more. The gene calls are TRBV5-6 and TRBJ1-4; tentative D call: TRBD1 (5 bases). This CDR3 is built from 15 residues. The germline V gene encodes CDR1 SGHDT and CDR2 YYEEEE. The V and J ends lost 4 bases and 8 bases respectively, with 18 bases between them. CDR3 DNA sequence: TGTGCCAGCAGCAATGGTCGGGGCATGCGGGAAAAACTGTTTTTT. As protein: CASSNGRGMREKLFF.

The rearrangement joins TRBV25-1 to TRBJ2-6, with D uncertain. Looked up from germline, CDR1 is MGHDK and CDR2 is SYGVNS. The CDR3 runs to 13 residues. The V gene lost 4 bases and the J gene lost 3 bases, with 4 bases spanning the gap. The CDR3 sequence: CASSGGGANVLTF. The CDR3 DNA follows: TGTGCCAGCAGTGGGGGTGGGGCCAACGTCCTGACTTTC.

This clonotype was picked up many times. The CDR3 DNA is TGCGCCAGCAGCCAAAGGCGGCTAGTCCTCCGCCCGGGGGAGCTGTTTTTT. Translation: CASSQRRLVLRPGELFF. V gene TRBV4-1 combines with J gene TRBJ2-2, with D uncertain. V lost 2 bases, J lost 8 bases, and 21 bases lay in between. The CDR3 sequence is 17 residues long. Germline CDR1 is MGHRA and CDR2 is YSYEKL.

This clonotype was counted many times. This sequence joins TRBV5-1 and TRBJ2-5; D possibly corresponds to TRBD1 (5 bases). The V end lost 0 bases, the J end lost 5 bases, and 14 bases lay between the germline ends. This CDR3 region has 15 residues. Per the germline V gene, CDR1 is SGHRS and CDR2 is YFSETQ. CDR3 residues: CASSLEGPVRETQYF. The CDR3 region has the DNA TGCGCCAGCAGCTTGGAGGGGCCCGTCCGGGAGACCCAGTACTTC.

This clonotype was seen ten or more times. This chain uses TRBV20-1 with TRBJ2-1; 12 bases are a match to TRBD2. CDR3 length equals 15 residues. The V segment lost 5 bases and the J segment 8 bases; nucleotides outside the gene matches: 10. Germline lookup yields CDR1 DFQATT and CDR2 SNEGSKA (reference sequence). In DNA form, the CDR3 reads TGCAGTGCTCGACGACTAGCGGGAGTTGGGTATGAGCAGTTCTTC. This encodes CSARRLAGVGYEQFF.

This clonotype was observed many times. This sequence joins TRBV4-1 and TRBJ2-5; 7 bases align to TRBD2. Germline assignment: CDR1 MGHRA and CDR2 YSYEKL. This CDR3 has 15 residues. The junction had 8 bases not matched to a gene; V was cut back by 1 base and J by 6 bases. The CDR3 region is CASSQVVASGKTQYF. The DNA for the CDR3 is TGCGCCAGCAGCCAAGTGGTGGCTAGCGGAAAGACCCAGTACTTC.

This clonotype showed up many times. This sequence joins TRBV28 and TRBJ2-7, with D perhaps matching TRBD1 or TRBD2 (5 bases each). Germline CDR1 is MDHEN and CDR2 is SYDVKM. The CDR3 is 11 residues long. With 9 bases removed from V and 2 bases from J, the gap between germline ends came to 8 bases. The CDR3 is CASGGTYEQYF. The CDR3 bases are TGTGCCAGTGGGGGAACCTACGAGCAGTACTTC.

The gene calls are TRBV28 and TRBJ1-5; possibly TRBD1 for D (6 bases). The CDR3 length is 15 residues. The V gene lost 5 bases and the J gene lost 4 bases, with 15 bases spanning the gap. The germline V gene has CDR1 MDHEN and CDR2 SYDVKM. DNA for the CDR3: TGTGCCAGCAGTGGGGGGCCAGGGCGGAATCAGCCCCAGCATTTT. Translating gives CASSGGPGRNQPQHF.

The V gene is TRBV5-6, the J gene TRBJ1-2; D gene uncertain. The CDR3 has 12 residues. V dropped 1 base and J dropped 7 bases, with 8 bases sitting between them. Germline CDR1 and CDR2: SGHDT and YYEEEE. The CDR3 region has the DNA TGTGCCAGCAGCTTGTTCATGGGTGGCTACACCTTC. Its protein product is CASSLFMGGYTF.

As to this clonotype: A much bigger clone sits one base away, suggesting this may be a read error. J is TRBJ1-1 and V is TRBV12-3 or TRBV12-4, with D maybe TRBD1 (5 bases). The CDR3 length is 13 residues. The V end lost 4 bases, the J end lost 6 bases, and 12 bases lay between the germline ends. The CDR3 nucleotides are TGTGCCAGCAGTTCCCGGGGACCCCCTGAAGCTTTCTTT. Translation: CASSSRGPPEAFF.

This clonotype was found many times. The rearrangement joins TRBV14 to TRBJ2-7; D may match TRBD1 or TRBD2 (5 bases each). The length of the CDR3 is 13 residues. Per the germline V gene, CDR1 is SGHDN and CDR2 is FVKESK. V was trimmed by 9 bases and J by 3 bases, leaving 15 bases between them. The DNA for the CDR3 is TGTGCCAGTTCGGGGCGTCCACTCTACGAGCAGTACTTC. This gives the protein CASSGRPLYEQYF.

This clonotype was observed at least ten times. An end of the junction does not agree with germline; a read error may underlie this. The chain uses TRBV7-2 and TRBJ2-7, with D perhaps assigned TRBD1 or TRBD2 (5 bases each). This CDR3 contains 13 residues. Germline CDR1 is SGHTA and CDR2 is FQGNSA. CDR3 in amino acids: CASSPSGQYGQYF. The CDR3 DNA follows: TGTGCCAGCAGCCCCTCGGGGCAGTACGGGCAGTACTTC.

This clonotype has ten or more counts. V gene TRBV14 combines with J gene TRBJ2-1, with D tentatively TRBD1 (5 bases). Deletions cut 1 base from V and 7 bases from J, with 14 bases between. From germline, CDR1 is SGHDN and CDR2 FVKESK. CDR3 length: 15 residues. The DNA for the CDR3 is TGTGCCAGCAGCCAAGCAGGGATGAGGAGTAATGAGCAGTTCTTC. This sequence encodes CASSQAGMRSNEQFF. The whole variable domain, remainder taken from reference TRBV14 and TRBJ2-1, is EAGVTQFPSHSVIEKGQTVTLRCDPISGHDNLYWYRRVMGKEIKFLLHFVKESKQDESGMPNNRFLAERTGGTYSTLKVQPAELEDSGVYFCASSQAGMRSNEQFFGPGTRLTVL.

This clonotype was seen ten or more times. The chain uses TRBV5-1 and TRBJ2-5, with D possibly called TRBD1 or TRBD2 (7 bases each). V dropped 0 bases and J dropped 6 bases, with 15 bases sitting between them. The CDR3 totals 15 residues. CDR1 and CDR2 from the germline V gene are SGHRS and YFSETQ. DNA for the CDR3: TGCGCCAGCAGCTTGGCCAGTGGGAGGGGGCAGACCCAGTACTTC. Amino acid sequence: CASSLASGRGQTQYF.

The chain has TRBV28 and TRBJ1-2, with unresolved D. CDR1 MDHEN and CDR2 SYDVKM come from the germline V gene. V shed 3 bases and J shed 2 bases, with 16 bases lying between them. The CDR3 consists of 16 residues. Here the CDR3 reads CASSFGRAAGNYGYTF. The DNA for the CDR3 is TGTGCCAGCAGTTTTGGACGGGCCGCTGGAAACTATGGCTACACCTTC.

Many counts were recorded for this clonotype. The CDR3 DNA follows: TGCAGTGCTAGAGTTATAGGGGAAGAAGAGACCCAGTACTTC. Translated, it gives CSARVIGEEETQYF. The V call is TRBV20-1, the J call TRBJ2-5, with a weak D call TRBD1 (5 bases). Germline lookup yields CDR1 DFQATT and CDR2 SNEGSKA (reference sequence). The CDR3 totals 14 residues. The V and J ends lost 1 base and 3 bases respectively, with 12 bases between them.

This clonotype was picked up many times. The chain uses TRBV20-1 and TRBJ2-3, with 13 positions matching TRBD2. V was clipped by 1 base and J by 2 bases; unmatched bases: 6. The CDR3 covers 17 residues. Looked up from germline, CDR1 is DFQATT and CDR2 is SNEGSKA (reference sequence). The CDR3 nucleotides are TGCAGTGCTAGAGGGACTAGCGGGAGTATGTACACAGATACGCAGTATTTT. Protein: CSARGTSGSMYTDTQYF.

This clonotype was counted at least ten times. This CDR3 is CASSRPYDGYTF. The CDR3 DNA reads as TGTGCCAGCAGCCGTCCATACGATGGCTACACCTTC. The genes are TRBV3-1 and TRBJ1-2; unclear D gene. Germline CDR1 reads LGHDT; CDR2 reads YNNKEL (reference sequence). The CDR3 consists of 12 residues. V shed 4 bases and J shed 6 bases, with 9 bases lying between them.

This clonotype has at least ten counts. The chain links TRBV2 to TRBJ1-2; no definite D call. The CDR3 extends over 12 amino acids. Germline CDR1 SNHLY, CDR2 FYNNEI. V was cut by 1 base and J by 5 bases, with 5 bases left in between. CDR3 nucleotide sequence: TGTGCCAGCAGTGAAGATGATTATGGCTACACCTTC. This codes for CASSEDDYGYTF.